The entry below describes one TCR beta chain. The antigen is unknown. Data came from immunoSEQ multiplex PCR; TCRdb stores just in-frame clones and leaves some out. The sample holds about 82,000 clones, about 90% seen once. Trimming cost V 2 bases and J 8 bases; bases outside gene matches: 4. The CDR3 runs to 14 residues. Germline CDR1 GTSNPN, CDR2 SVGIG (reference sequence). The data belong to a study of OX40 agonist ivuxolimab in advanced cancers. The overall study: Dose-escalation patients had hepatocellular carcinoma, melanoma, renal cell or head and neck cancer. The mean age was roughly 60 years, ranging from 23 to 79, with about 87% of participants male.

Findings and caveats of the study: CD8+ T cells were the subset that, on average, had more expanded clones than CD4+.

The source was CD4+ or CD8+ T cells sorted from blood, collected in a trial of the OX40 agonist ivuxolimab. The rearrangement uses TRBV30 and TRBJ2-5, with 14 bases identical to TRBD2. The receptor was isolated from an adult with an advanced solid tumor such as melanoma, head and neck, liver or kidney cancer. The CDR3 coding sequence is TGTGCCTGGAGTTTGACTAGCGGGGGGGGTACCCAGTACTTC. As protein: CAWSLTSGGGTQYF. Combining the CDR3 with reference TRBV30 and TRBJ2-5 gives the whole variable domain SQTIHQWPATLVQPVGSPLSLECTVEGTSNPNLYWYRQAAGRGLQLLFYSVGIGQISSEVPQNLSASRPQDRQFILSSKKLLLSDSGFYLCAWSLTSGGGTQYFGPGTRLLVL.